Described below is a single T cell receptor (beta chain) sequence and its context. This CDR3 is 14 amino acids long. The germline V and J ends were trimmed by 5 bases and 9 bases, with 19 bases remaining between them. Germline V gene data show CDR1 as MNHEY and CDR2 as SVGAGI. This specimen comes from a study of CD8 T cells in Susac syndrome. After extraction with the RNeasy kit, 0.5 to 1 ug of the RNA was reverse transcribed using random hexamers. Amplification of TCR beta CDR3 spanned 54 Vbeta and 13 Jbeta via immunoSEQ multiplex PCR. Using its own MiXCR run on the immunoSEQ multiplex PCR reads, TCRdb lists one record per CDR3 protein. The sample lists 180,000 or so distinct CDR3 sequences, 90% to 95% occurring once.

Sequencing was carried out using CD4+ T cells from PBMCs. The TCR comes from a human donor with multiple sclerosis. The rearrangement uses TRBV6-5 and TRBJ2-5, with no clear D. The CDR3 sequence is CASSRSTPTRAQYF. In DNA form, the CDR3 reads TGTGCCAGCAGTCGTTCTACCCCAACCCGGGCCCAGTACTTC.